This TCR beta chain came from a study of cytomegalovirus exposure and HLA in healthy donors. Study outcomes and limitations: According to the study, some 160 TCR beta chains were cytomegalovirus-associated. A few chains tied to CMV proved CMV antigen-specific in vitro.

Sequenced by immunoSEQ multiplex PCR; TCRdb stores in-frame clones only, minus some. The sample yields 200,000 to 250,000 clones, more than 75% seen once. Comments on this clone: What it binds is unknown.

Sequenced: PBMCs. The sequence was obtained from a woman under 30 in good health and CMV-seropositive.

The CDR3 spells CASSQDLAGAYGETQYF. For the CDR3, the DNA is TGTGCCAGCAGCCAAGACCTAGCGGGAGCCTACGGGGAGACCCAGTACTTC. This chain joins TRBV4-2 and TRBJ2-5; 10 nucleotides match TRBD2. Per germline, CDR1 LGHNA and CDR2 YNFKEQ. The junction had 9 bases not matched to a gene; V was cut back by 0 bases and J by 5 bases. The CDR3 runs 17 residues.